This entry lists 15 T cell receptor beta chains sequenced from one sample in a study of cytomegalovirus exposure and HLA in healthy donors. Use of 60 Vbeta and 13 Jbeta primers characterized the PCR. The assay was immunoSEQ multiplex PCR, and TCRdb's table has in-frame clones only and misses some. The sample yields 200,000 to 250,000 clones, roughly 88% seen once. Specimen: PBMCs. The receptors here all came from a boy aged 2-9 years in good health and CMV-seronegative.

This chain connects TRBV19 to TRBJ2-7, with D uncertain. Trimming removed 3 bases at V and 2 bases at J, with 14 bases between. Germline-derived CDR1 and CDR2 are LNHDA and SQIVND (reference sequence). The length of the CDR3 is 15 residues. CDR3 in DNA: TGTGCCAGTAGTATTCTCCACGCCACAGCCTACGAGCAGTACTTC. Translated, it gives CASSILHATAYEQYF.

V gene TRBV11-2 combines with J gene TRBJ2-3, with 14 nucleotides matching TRBD2. The CDR3 length is 17 residues. Germline loops: CDR1 SGHAT, CDR2 FQNNGV. Unmatched junction bases numbered 8, after V lost 7 bases and J lost 2 bases. CDR3 loop: CASNRLGLAGDTDTQYF. CDR3 bases: TGTGCCAGCAACCGTCTGGGACTAGCGGGAGACACAGATACGCAGTATTTT.

The chain has TRBV5-1 and TRBJ2-7; 7 nucleotides align to TRBD2. Unmatched junction bases numbered 4, after V lost 0 bases and J lost 4 bases. Germline CDR1 and CDR2: SGHRS and YFSETQ. This CDR3 comprises 14 residues. CDR3 region: CASSLVGGEYEQYF. CDR3 bases: TGCGCCAGCAGCTTGGTGGGGGGGGAATACGAGCAGTACTTC.

The chain recombines TRBV11-2 with TRBJ2-7; tentative D call: TRBD2 (7 bases). From germline, CDR1 is SGHAT and CDR2 FQNNGV. V was cut by 6 bases and J by 3 bases, with 27 bases left in between. This CDR3 is built from 18 residues. The CDR3 DNA follows: TGTGCCAGCAGGATCCTTAGGGGGGGAACGGCGTCGGGCTACGAGCAGTACTTC. Translating gives CASRILRGGTASGYEQYF.

The gene calls are TRBV27 and TRBJ2-7, with 9 bases fitting TRBD1. Looked up from germline, CDR1 is MNHEY and CDR2 is SMNVEV (reference sequence). V was clipped by 4 bases and J by 2 bases; unmatched bases: 3. There are 14 residues in the CDR3. The CDR3 coding sequence is TGTGCCAGCAGTTGGGGACAGGGAACCTACGAGCAGTACTTC. It specifies CASSWGQGTYEQYF.

The rearrangement uses TRBV9 and TRBJ2-1; no firm D call. CDR3 size: 15 residues. Trimming removed 4 bases from V and 0 bases from J, with 11 bases in between. Germline assignment: CDR1 SGDLS and CDR2 YYNGEE. The CDR3 protein is CASSPSFSSYNEQFF. The DNA for the CDR3 is TGTGCCAGCAGCCCGAGTTTTAGCTCCTACAATGAGCAGTTCTTC.

V and J are TRBV9 and TRBJ2-1, with D perhaps TRBD2 (6 bases). Looked up from germline, CDR1 is SGDLS and CDR2 is YYNGEE. The ends were cut back, 0 bases at V and 6 bases at J, with 10 bases in the middle. The CDR3 consists of 14 residues. The CDR3: CASSVAVGGNEQFF. The CDR3 DNA follows: TGTGCCAGCAGCGTAGCGGTCGGGGGCAATGAGCAGTTCTTC.

The chain has TRBV7-9 and TRBJ2-5, with D tentatively TRBD2 (5 bases). Trimming shortened V by 4 bases and J by 7 bases, and 10 bases separated the two germline ends. CDR3 length: 12 amino acids. Looked up from germline, CDR1 is SEHNR and CDR2 is FQNEAQ (reference sequence). This CDR3 reads CASSSNEGTQYF. The CDR3 region has the DNA TGTGCCAGCAGCTCTAATGAGGGGACCCAGTACTTC.

The chain joins TRBV4-1 to TRBJ2-7; weak D call: TRBD2 (6 bases). The CDR3 is made up of 14 amino acids. Trimming removed 1 base from V and 7 bases from J, with 14 bases in between. The V gene's germline CDR1 is MGHRA and CDR2 YSYEKL. The CDR3 here is CASSQGGLAKEQYF. CDR3 bases: TGCGCCAGCAGCCAAGGGGGCCTAGCGAAGGAGCAGTACTTC.

The J gene is TRBJ1-5, the V gene TRBV19; D call uncertain. The germline gives CDR1 LNHDA, CDR2 SQIVND (reference sequence). Trimming left V 3 bases short and J 0 bases short, with 6 bases between. This CDR3 is built from 14 residues. The DNA of the CDR3 is TGTGCCAGTAGTATGCAGGTTAGCAATCAGCCCCAGCATTTT. Its protein product is CASSMQVSNQPQHF.

V and J are TRBV6-5 and TRBJ2-5, with D tentatively TRBD2 (6 bases). V shed 0 bases and J shed 5 bases, with 16 bases lying between them. CDR1 is MNHEY and CDR2 is SVGAGI in the germline V gene. The CDR3 spans 16 residues. This CDR3 is CASSYSSGRGVETQYF. The DNA for the CDR3 is TGTGCCAGCAGTTACTCGTCGGGGCGGGGTGTGGAGACCCAGTACTTC.

The chain employs TRBV5-4 and TRBJ1-2; TRBD1 agrees at 8 bases. The CDR3 spans 13 residues. The V and J ends lost 0 bases and 8 bases, in that order; junction bases with no gene match: 3. Germline V lookup: CDR1 SGHNT, CDR2 YYREEE (reference sequence). CDR3 amino acids: CASSLVTGDGYTF. Here the CDR3 DNA reads TGTGCCAGCAGCTTGGTGACAGGGGACGGCTACACCTTC.

This chain links TRBV13 with TRBJ1-2; D gene uncertain. The V gene's germline CDR1 is PRHDT and CDR2 FYEKMQ (reference sequence). Trimming took off 3 bases at V and 0 bases at J, with 8 bases between the two ends. This CDR3 comprises 14 residues. The CDR3 coding sequence is TGTGCCAGCAGCTTGGGCCAAGCTAACTATGGCTACACCTTC. Translation: CASSLGQANYGYTF.

The chain links TRBV5-1 to TRBJ2-7; TRBD1 aligns across 8 bases. Germline V gene data show CDR1 as SGHRS and CDR2 as YFSETQ. V was clipped by 4 bases and J by 3 bases; unmatched bases: 6. The CDR3 covers 14 residues. The CDR3 is CASSPRQGNYEQYF. CDR3 sequence (DNA): TGCGCCAGCAGCCCAAGACAGGGGAACTACGAGCAGTACTTC.

The chain recombines TRBV7-8 with TRBJ2-5; TRBD2 might be the D (6 bases). The J call may be wrong; the DNA end is better matched by TRBJ2-7. Germline-derived CDR1 and CDR2 are SGHVS and FQNEAQ. The CDR3 runs 14 residues. For the CDR3, the DNA is TGTGCCAGCAGCTTAGCCCCTAGCGCCTACGAGCAGTACTTC. It translates to CASSLAPSAYEQYF.